These 6 T cell receptor beta chains came from one sample sequenced in a study of vaccination effects on CD4 cells after COVID-19. Antigen-specific CD4+ T cells were first expanded with viral peptide pools by the ViraFEST assay and only then sequenced. Subsequent to a culture period of less than twelve days, CD4+ T cells were isolated. Negative nucleocapsid antibody tests before and after vaccination confirmed no previous SARS-CoV-2 infection. Clones were read by immunoSEQ multiplex PCR, and TCRdb kept only the in-frame ones, dropping some. This repertoire shows about 63,000 clones, over 70% found once; its top ten account for about 4%. For these receptors, no antigen is known. The sample consisted of CD4+ T cells from PBMCs cultured with HCoV-OC43 spike peptides, taken before COVID-19 vaccination. As for subset: HCoV-OC43 spike overlapping peptide pool stimulation. These receptors all stem from a human donor who received a COVID-19 vaccine.

V and J are TRBV4-3 and TRBJ2-2; D uncertain. CDR1 LGHNA and CDR2 YSLEER come from the germline V gene. V was clipped by 4 bases and J by 6 bases, with 18 bases between them. The length of the CDR3 is 16 residues. CDR3 coding DNA: TGCGCCAGCAGCCTTCCAGCCGGGCCGTTCTCCGGGGAGCTGTTTTTT. Translation gives CASSLPAGPFSGELFF.

CDR3 in DNA: TGTGCCATCAGTGACAGCAATCAGCCCCAGCATTTT. Amino acid sequence: CAISDSNQPQHF. This chain joins TRBV10-3 and TRBJ1-5; D ambiguous. CDR3 size: 12 residues. V was pared by 3 bases and J by 1 base, with 1 base between. Germline V gene sequence: CDR1 ENHRY, CDR2 SYGVKD.

The V gene is TRBV3-1 (or the pseudogene TRBV3-2), the J gene TRBJ2-2, with D unresolved. The CDR3 consists of 14 residues. V was cut by 1 base and J by 5 bases, with 8 bases left in between. The germline gives CDR1 LGHDT, CDR2 YNNKEL (reference sequence). In DNA form, the CDR3 reads TGTGCCAGCAGCCAAGCGATGCGGACCGGGGAGCTGTTTTTT. This translates into CASSQAMRTGELFF.

The rearrangement links TRBV3-1 (or the pseudogene TRBV3-2) to TRBJ1-2; D is unclear. The V gene lost 0 bases and the J gene lost 5 bases, with 10 bases spanning the gap. There are 14 residues in the CDR3. Germline V gene lookup returns CDR1 LGHDT and CDR2 YNNKEL (reference sequence). CDR3 bases: TGTGCCAGCAGCCAAGACGGAGGCTCTTATGGCTACACCTTC. This gives the protein CASSQDGGSYGYTF.

The chain has TRBV4-1 and TRBJ2-1; D unresolved. Trimming took 0 bases from V and 8 from J, leaving 11 bases between them. This CDR3 has 14 amino acids. The germline V gene encodes CDR1 MGHRA and CDR2 YSYEKL. The CDR3 loop is CASSQDRHRDEQFF. The CDR3 DNA sequence: TGCGCCAGCAGCCAAGATAGACATAGGGATGAGCAGTTCTTC.

This clone was seen once. CDR3 residues: CSVTSFGGATEAFF. CDR3 nucleotides: TGCAGCGTTACGAGTTTTGGGGGAGCGACTGAAGCTTTCTTT. The V and J genes are TRBV29-1 and TRBJ1-1, with a weak D call TRBD1 (5 bases). CDR3 size: 14 residues. Germline V CDR1 and CDR2: SQVTM, ANQGSEA. Trimming took 5 bases from V and 5 from J, leaving 18 bases between them.